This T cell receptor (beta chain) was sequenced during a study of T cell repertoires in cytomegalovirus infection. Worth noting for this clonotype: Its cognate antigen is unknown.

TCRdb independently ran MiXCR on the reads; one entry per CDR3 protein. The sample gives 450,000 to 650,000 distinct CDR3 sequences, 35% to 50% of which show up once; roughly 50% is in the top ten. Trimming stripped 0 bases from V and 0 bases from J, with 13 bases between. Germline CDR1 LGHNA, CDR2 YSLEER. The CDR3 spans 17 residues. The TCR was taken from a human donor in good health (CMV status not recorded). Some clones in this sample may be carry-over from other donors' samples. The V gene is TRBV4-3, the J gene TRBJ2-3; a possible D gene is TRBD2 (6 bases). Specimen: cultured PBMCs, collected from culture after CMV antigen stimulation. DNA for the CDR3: TGCGCCAGCAGCCAAGATGGGTCTAGCGCTAGCACAGATACGCAGTATTTT. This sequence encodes CASSQDGSSASTDTQYF.